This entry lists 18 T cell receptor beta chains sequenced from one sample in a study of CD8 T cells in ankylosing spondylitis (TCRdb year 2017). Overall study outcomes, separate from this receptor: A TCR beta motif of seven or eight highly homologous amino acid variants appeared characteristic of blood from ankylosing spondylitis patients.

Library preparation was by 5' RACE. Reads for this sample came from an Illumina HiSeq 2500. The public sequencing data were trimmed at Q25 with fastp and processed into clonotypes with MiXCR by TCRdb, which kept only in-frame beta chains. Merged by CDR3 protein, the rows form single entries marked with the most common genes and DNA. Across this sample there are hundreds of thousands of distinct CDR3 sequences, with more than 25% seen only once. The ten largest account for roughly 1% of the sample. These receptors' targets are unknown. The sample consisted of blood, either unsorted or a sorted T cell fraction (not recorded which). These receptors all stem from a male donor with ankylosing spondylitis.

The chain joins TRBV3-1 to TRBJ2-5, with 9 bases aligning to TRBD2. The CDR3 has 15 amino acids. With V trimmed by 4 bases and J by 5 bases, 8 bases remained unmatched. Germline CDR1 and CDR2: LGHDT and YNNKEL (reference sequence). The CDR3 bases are TGTGCCAGCAGCCGGTTAGCGGGAGTAGCGGAGACCCAGTACTTC. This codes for CASSRLAGVAETQYF.

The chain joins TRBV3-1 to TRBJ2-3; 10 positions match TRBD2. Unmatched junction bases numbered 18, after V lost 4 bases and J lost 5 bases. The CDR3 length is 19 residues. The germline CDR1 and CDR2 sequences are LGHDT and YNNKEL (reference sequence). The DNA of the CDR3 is TGTGCCAGCAGCCCGCCAGCGGGAGGGCCTTTTGGTTTAGGAGATACGCAGTATTTT. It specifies CASSPPAGGPFGLGDTQYF.

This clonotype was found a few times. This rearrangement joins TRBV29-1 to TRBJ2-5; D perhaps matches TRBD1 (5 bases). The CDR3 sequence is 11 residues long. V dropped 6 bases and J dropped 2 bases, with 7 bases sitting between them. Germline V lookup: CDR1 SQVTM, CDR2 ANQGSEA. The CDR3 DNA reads TGCAGCGTCCGACAGCAAGAGACCCAGTACTTC. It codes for CSVRQQETQYF.

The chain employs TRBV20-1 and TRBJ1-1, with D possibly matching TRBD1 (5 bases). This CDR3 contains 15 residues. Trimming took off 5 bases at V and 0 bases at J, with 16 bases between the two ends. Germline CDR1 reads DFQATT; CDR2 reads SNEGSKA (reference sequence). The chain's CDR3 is CSAPRAGYMNTEAFF. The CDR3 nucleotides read TGCAGTGCTCCAAGGGCAGGGTACATGAACACTGAAGCTTTCTTT.

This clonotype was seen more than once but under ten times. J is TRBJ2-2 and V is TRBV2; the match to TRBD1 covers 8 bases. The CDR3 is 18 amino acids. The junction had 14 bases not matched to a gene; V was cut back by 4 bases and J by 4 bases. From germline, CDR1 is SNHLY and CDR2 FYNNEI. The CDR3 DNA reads TGTGCCAGCAGTGCGCGGACAGGGTTAATTCGACCCACCGGGGAGCTGTTTTTT. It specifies CASSARTGLIRPTGELFF.

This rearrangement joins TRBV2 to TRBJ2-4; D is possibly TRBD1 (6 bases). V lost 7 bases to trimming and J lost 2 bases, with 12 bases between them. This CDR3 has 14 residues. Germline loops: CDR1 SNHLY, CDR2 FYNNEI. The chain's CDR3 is CASKPGVTKNIQYF. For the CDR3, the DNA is TGTGCCAGCAAGCCAGGGGTGACCAAAAACATTCAGTACTTC. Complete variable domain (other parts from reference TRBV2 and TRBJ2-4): EPEVTQTPSHQVTQMGQEVILRCVPISNHLYFYWYRQILGQKVEFLVSFYNNEISEKSEIFDDQFSVERPDGSNFTLKIRSTKLEDSAMYFCASKPGVTKNIQYFGAGTRLSVL.

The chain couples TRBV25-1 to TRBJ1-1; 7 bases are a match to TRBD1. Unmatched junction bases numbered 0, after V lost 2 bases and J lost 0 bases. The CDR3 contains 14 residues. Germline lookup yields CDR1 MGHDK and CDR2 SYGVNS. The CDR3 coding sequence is TGTGCCAGCAGTGAAACAGGGGTGAACACTGAAGCTTTCTTT. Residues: CASSETGVNTEAFF.

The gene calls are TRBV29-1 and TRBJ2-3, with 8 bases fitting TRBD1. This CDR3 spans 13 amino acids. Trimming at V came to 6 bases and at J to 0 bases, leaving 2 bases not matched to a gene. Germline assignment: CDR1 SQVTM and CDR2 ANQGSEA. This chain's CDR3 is CSVRDRSTDTQYF. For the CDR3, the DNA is TGCAGCGTCCGGGACAGGAGCACAGATACGCAGTATTTT.

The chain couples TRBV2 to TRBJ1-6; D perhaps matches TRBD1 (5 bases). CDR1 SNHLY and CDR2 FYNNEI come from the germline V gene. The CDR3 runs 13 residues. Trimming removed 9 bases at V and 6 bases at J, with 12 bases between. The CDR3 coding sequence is TGTGCCAGAAACCGGGACGTTAATTCACCCCTCCACTTT. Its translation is CARNRDVNSPLHF.

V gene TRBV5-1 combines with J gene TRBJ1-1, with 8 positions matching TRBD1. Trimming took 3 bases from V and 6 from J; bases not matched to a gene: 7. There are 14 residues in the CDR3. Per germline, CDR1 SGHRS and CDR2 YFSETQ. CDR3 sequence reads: CASSSGQGNSEAFF. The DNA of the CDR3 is TGCGCCAGCAGCTCCGGACAGGGCAATTCTGAAGCTTTCTTT.

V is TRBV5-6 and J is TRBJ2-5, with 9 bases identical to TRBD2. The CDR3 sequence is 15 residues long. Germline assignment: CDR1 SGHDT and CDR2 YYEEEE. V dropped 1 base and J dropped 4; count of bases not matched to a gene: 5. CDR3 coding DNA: TGTGCCAGCAGCTTGCGCCTAGCGGGAACAGAGACCCAGTACTTC. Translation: CASSLRLAGTETQYF.

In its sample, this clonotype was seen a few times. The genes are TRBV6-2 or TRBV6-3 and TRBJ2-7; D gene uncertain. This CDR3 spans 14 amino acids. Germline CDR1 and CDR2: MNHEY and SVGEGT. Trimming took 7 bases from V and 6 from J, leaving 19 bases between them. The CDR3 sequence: CASTPVILTSEQYF. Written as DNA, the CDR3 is TGTGCCAGCACCCCGGTCATCCTCACGAGCGAGCAGTACTTC.

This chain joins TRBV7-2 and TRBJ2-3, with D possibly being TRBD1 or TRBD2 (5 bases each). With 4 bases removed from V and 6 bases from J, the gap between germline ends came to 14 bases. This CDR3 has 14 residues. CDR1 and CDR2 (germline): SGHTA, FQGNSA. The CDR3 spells CASSSGTVFDTQYF. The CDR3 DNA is TGTGCCAGCAGCTCCGGGACGGTTTTTGATACGCAGTATTTT.

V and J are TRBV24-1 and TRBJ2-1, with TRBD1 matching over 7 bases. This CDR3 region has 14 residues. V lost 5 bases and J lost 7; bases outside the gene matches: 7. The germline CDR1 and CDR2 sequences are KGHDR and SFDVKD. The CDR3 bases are TGTGCCACCAGTGCAACAGGGGAAATAAATGAGCAGTTCTTC. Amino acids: CATSATGEINEQFF.

The CDR3 bases are TGCGCCAGCGGTGACGGGGGCACTGAAGCTTTCTTT. Translating it yields CASGDGGTEAFF. The rearrangement uses TRBV5-1 and TRBJ1-1; a possible D gene is TRBD1 (5 bases). The V and J ends lost 7 bases and 4 bases respectively, with 11 bases between them. CDR1 and CDR2 from the germline V gene are SGHRS and YFSETQ. The CDR3 consists of 12 residues.

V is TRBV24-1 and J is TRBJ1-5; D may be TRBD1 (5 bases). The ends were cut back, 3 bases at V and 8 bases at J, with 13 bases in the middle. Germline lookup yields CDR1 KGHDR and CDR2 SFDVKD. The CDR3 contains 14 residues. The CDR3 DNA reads TGTGCCACCAGTGATACGGACACGAGTAAGCCCCAGCATTTT. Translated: CATSDTDTSKPQHF.

The CDR3 loop reads CASSLSGAQGFDEKLFF. The CDR3 coding sequence is TGCGCCAGCAGCTTGTCTGGGGCGCAGGGGTTCGATGAAAAACTGTTTTTT. This chain uses TRBV5-1 with TRBJ1-4, with D maybe TRBD1 (6 bases). Germline CDR1 is SGHRS and CDR2 is YFSETQ. The V end was cut by 1 base, the J end by 6 bases, with 19 bases between. The CDR3 spans 17 residues. Full variable domain (remainder filled in from reference TRBV5-1 and TRBJ1-4): KAGVTQTPRYLIKTRGQQVTLSCSPISGHRSVSWYQQTPGQGLQFLFEYFSETQRNKGNFPGRFSGRQFSNSRSEMNVSTLELGDSALYLCASSLSGAQGFDEKLFFGSGTQLSVL.

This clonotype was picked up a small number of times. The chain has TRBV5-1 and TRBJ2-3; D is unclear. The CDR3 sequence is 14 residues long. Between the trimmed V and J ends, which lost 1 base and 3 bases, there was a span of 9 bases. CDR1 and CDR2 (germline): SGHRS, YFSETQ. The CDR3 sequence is CASSLTAGTDTQYF. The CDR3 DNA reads TGCGCCAGCAGCTTGACTGCCGGGACAGATACGCAGTATTTT.